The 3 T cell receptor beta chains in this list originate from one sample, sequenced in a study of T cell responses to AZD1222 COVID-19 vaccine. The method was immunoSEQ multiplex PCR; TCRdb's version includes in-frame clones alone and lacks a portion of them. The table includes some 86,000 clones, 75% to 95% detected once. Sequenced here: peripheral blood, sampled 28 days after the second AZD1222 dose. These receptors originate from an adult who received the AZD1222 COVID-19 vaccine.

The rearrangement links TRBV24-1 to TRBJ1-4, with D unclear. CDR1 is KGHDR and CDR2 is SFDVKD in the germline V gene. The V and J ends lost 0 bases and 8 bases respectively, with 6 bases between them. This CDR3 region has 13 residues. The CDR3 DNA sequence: TGTGCCACCAGTGATTTGTCTGAAGAAAAACTGTTTTTT. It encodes CATSDLSEEKLFF.

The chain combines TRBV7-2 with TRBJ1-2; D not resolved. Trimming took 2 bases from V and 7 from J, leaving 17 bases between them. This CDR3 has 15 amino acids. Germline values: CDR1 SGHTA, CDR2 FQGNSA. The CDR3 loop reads CASSLFGPPSGGYTF. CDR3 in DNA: TGTGCCAGCAGCTTATTTGGGCCGCCGTCGGGTGGCTACACCTTC.

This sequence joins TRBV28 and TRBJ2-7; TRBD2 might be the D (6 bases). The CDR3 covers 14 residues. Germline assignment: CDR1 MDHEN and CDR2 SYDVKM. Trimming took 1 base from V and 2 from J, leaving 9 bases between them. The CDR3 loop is CASSLFGGTYEQYF. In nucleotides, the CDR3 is TGTGCCAGCAGTTTATTTGGGGGGACCTACGAGCAGTACTTC. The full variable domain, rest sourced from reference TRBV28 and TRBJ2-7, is DVKVTQSSRYLVKRTGEKVFLECVQDMDHENMFWYRQDPGLGLRLIYFSYDVKMKEKGDIPEGYSVSREKKERFSLILESASTNQTSMYLCASSLFGGTYEQYFGPGTRLTVT.